The rows below give T cell receptor beta chains drawn from one sample of a study of naive and memory T cell subsets. TCRdb re-called the UMI-ligation and nested PCR reads with MiXCR, one entry per CDR3 protein. The sample carries under 100,000 distinct CDR3 sequences, around 7% recorded once. Sequencing was done on a sample of central memory CD4+ T cells from blood. Receptors originate from a human donor in good health. The CDR3 runs from the conserved cysteine through the conserved F or W. A D gene is named only where the DNA matches it firmly. Expanded clones get a size class; other rows say once, few or many, or leave the size out.

clone_size,d_call,j_call,v_call,cdr3_aa,cdr3_nt
many,NA,TRBJ2-7,TRBV20-1,CSASGLGGSF,TGCAGTGCTAGTGGTCTCGGCGGAAGCTTC
many,TRBD1,TRBJ2-1,TRBV12-3/TRBV12-4,CASSPGTGSYNEQFF,TGTGCCAGCAGCCCCGGGACAGGGTCTTACAATGAGCAGTTCTTC
NA,NA,TRBJ2-7,TRBV11-1,CASSLEVPALVNEQYF,TGTGCCAGCAGCTTAGAGGTTCCAGCCCTCGTGAACGAGCAGTACTTC
many,NA,TRBJ1-2,TRBV21-1,CASSTERARGYTF,TGTGCCAGCAGCACTGAGCGGGCCCGTGGCTACACCTTC
NA,NA,TRBJ2-3,TRBV29-1,CSVVKGGADTQYF,TGCAGCGTTGTAAAGGGGGGGGCAGATACGCAGTATTTT
NA,TRBD1,TRBJ1-3,TRBV5-6,CASSLLDRGPSGNTIYF,TGTGCCAGCAGCTTGTTGGACAGGGGCCCTTCTGGAAACACCATATATTTT
NA,NA,TRBJ2-5,TRBV28,CASSYDTSSAQYF,TGTGCCAGCAGTTACGACACGAGTTCGGCCCAGTACTTC
many,NA,TRBJ1-1,TRBV28,CASSFKTKAFF,TGTGCCAGCAGCTTTAAGACAAAGGCTTTCTTT
many,NA,TRBJ1-1,TRBV9,CASSNMNTEAFF,TGTGCCAGCTCCAACATGAACACTGAAGCTTTCTTT
many,NA,TRBJ2-7,TRBV7-8,CASSPTLGIPHEQYF,TGTGCCAGCAGCCCCACCCTTGGGATTCCCCACGAGCAGTACTTC